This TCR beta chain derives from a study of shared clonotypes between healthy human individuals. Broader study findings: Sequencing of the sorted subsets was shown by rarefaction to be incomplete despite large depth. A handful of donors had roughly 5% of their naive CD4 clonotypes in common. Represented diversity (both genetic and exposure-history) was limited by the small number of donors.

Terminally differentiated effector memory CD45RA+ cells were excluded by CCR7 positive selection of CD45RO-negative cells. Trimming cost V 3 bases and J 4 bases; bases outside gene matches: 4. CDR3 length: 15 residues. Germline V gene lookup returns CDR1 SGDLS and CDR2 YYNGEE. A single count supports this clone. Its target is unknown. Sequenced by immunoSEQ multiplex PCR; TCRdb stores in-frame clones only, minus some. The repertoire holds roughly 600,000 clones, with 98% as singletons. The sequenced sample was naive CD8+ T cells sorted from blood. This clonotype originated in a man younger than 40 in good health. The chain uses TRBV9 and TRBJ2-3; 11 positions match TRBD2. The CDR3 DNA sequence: TGTGCCAGCAGCGCCCTAGCGGGAGGTCCAGATACGCAGTATTTT. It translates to CASSALAGGPDTQYF.